A single sample gave rise to the 19 T cell receptor beta chains below, sequenced in a study of blood T cell repertoires in COVID-19. Data came from immunoSEQ multiplex PCR; TCRdb stores just in-frame clones and leaves some out. The top ten clones hold around 16% of a sample with more than 150,000 clones, almost 80% of them seen once. Sequenced sample: peripheral blood. The receptors derive from a man in his 60s with active or convalescent COVID-19.

The chain carries TRBV7-2 and TRBJ1-3; a weak D match, TRBD1 (5 bases). Trimming stripped 2 bases from V and 0 bases from J, with 14 bases between. Germline V gene sequence: CDR1 SGHTA, CDR2 FQGNSA. This CDR3 has 17 residues. The CDR3 bases are TGTGCCAGCAGCTTAATGGGGCGGAAGAGCTCTGGAAACACCATATATTTT. This sequence encodes CASSLMGRKSSGNTIYF.

V and J are TRBV12-3 or TRBV12-4 and TRBJ2-7; D is possibly TRBD2 (5 bases). The length of the CDR3 is 13 residues. Deletions cut 3 bases from V and 2 bases from J, with 8 bases between. CDR3 bases: TGTGCCAGCAGTTTGCACGGGACCTACGAGCAGTACTTC. Protein product: CASSLHGTYEQYF.

V usage is TRBV3-1 (or the pseudogene TRBV3-2) and J usage is TRBJ2-5; 7 nucleotides line up with TRBD2. The CDR3 runs to 12 residues. CDR1 and CDR2 from the germline V gene are LGHDT and YNNKEL (reference sequence). Germline trimming cut 8 bases from V and 5 bases from J; bases unmatched to any gene: 5. The CDR3 DNA reads as TGTGCCAGCGTTGCTAGCGGTGAGACCCAGTACTTC. It translates to CASVASGETQYF.

This chain connects TRBV11-2 to TRBJ2-3, with a tentative D call TRBD2 (6 bases). This CDR3 is built from 16 residues. Germline V gives CDR1 SGHAT, CDR2 FQNNGV. V lost 5 bases and J lost 4, with 19 bases in between. Written as DNA, the CDR3 is TGTGCCAGCAGCCGATGGGGGACTTCGAAGGCAGATACGCAGTATTTT. Translated, it gives CASSRWGTSKADTQYF.

Only one count was recorded for this clone. The chain joins TRBV19 to TRBJ1-4, with 7 nucleotides matching TRBD1. V dropped 8 bases and J dropped 0; count of bases not matched to a gene: 6. The CDR3 runs to 15 residues. Per the germline V gene, CDR1 is LNHDA and CDR2 is SQIVND (reference sequence). The CDR3 sequence is CASGAGGSTNEKLFF. The DNA for the CDR3 is TGTGCCAGTGGTGCAGGGGGTTCAACTAATGAAAAACTGTTTTTT.

The rearrangement links TRBV9 to TRBJ2-7; the match to TRBD2 covers 10 bases. The V and J ends lost 0 bases and 3 bases, in that order; junction bases with no gene match: 18. Germline CDR1 and CDR2: SGDLS and YYNGEE. The CDR3 has 20 amino acids. The CDR3 DNA sequence: TGTGCCAGCAGCGTAGAGGAGCGGAAGCTAGCGGGAGAGCCTCTCTACGAGCAGTACTTC. This translates into CASSVEERKLAGEPLYEQYF.

The chain carries TRBV11-3 and TRBJ1-6; 8 bases agree with TRBD1. Germline CDR1 and CDR2: SGHNT and YENEEA. V trimming: 0 bases; J trimming: 6 bases; junction bases outside the gene matches: 1. This CDR3 has 15 amino acids. The CDR3 coding sequence is TGTGCCAGCAGCTTAGACGGACAGGGTAATTCACCCCTCCACTTT. Amino acids: CASSLDGQGNSPLHF.

In its sample, this clone was seen a few times. The chain uses TRBV29-1 and TRBJ2-2; 7 bases agree with TRBD1. Looked up from germline, CDR1 is SQVTM and CDR2 is ANQGSEA. V trimming: 7 bases; J trimming: 4 bases; junction bases outside the gene matches: 6. The CDR3 has 13 amino acids. For the CDR3, the DNA is TGCAGCGCCGGAACAGGGGCCACCGGGGAGCTGTTTTTT. Residues: CSAGTGATGELFF.

This chain links TRBV6-5 with TRBJ2-7; the D gene is possibly TRBD2 (5 bases). Germline V lookup: CDR1 MNHEY, CDR2 SVGAGI. The CDR3 sequence is 15 residues long. V lost 8 bases and J lost 3, with 20 bases in between. CDR3: CASRDALERLYEQYF. The CDR3 bases are TGTGCCAGCCGGGATGCACTTGAGCGGCTCTACGAGCAGTACTTC.

The rearrangement links TRBV6-5 to TRBJ2-7; D unresolved. Germline assignment: CDR1 MNHEY and CDR2 SVGAGI. V gave up 7 bases and J gave up 0 bases, with 16 bases separating them. The CDR3 consists of 15 residues. The CDR3 DNA reads TGTGCCAGCAAGTCTCGACAAAGCTTCTCCTACGAGCAGTACTTC. This codes for CASKSRQSFSYEQYF.

The J gene is TRBJ2-7, the V gene TRBV6-5, with D hard to call. This CDR3 contains 13 residues. Looked up from germline, CDR1 is MNHEY and CDR2 is SVGAGI. Trimming cost V 5 bases and J 2 bases, with 10 bases left between them. For the CDR3, the DNA is TGTGCCAGCAGTCTGTCTGGGCCCTACGAGCAGTACTTC. Translating it yields CASSLSGPYEQYF.

The V call is TRBV7-2, the J call TRBJ2-7; 11 bases line up with TRBD1. Per germline, CDR1 SGHTA and CDR2 FQGNSA. The CDR3 contains 15 residues. Trimming cost V 1 base and J 7 bases; bases outside gene matches: 6. The CDR3 region is CASSLVGTGGREQYF. Written as DNA, the CDR3 is TGTGCCAGCAGCTTAGTCGGGACAGGGGGTAGGGAGCAGTACTTC.

The CDR3 nucleotides are TGCGCCAGCAGCCACGAACCGAGAGGCTCCGGATTAAATCGCTACACCTTC. Translation gives CASSHEPRGSGLNRYTF. The gene calls are TRBV5-1 and TRBJ1-2; D not resolved. Germline CDR1 and CDR2: SGHRS and YFSETQ. The CDR3 totals 17 residues. The ends were cut back, 4 bases at V and 9 bases at J, with 28 bases in the middle.

A word on this clone: This specimen includes other DNA sequences encoding the same CDR3. CDR3 protein: CASSIGTDYEQYF. The CDR3 nucleotides are TGTGCCAGTAGTATCGGGACAGACTACGAGCAGTACTTC. The chain carries TRBV19 and TRBJ2-7; 7 bases are a match to TRBD1. V was pared by 3 bases and J by 3 bases, with 2 bases of the junction left unmatched. Looked up from germline, CDR1 is LNHDA and CDR2 is SQIVND (reference sequence). There are 13 residues in the CDR3.

The chain couples TRBV5-1 to TRBJ2-1; 9 bases align to TRBD1. CDR1 and CDR2 from the germline V gene are SGHRS and YFSETQ. Trimming took 4 bases from V and 4 from J; bases not matched to a gene: 6. The CDR3 runs 15 residues. CDR3 nucleotides: TGCGCCAGCAGCGCCGGACAGGGGCCTTACAATGAGCAGTTCTTC. Translating it yields CASSAGQGPYNEQFF.

The rearrangement links TRBV30 to TRBJ1-4; 9 bases are shared with TRBD1. Germline CDR1 GTSNPN, CDR2 SVGIG (reference sequence). The CDR3 extends over 16 amino acids. V lost 1 base, J lost 5 bases, and 8 bases stayed unmatched. The CDR3 sequence: CAWSGATGGINEKLFF. The CDR3 DNA reads as TGTGCCTGGAGTGGCGCGACAGGGGGGATAAATGAAAAACTGTTTTTT.

J is TRBJ2-1 and V is TRBV10-2; 12 bases agree with TRBD2. V dropped 3 bases and J dropped 8; count of bases not matched to a gene: 5. CDR3 length: 15 residues. The germline V gene has CDR1 WSHSY and CDR2 SAAADI. The CDR3 sequence: CASSDLAGGTHEQFF. The CDR3 coding sequence is TGCGCCAGCAGTGATCTAGCGGGAGGGACCCATGAGCAGTTCTTC.

The V gene is TRBV4-3, the J gene TRBJ2-2, with D unclear. The V gene's germline CDR1 is LGHNA and CDR2 YSLEER. Trimming took off 4 bases at V and 0 bases at J, with 6 bases between the two ends. This CDR3 is 14 amino acids long. The CDR3, as DNA: TGCGCCAGCAGCCGGGCAGCGAACACCGGGGAGCTGTTTTTT. This gives the protein CASSRAANTGELFF.

This chain joins TRBV19 and TRBJ2-6; possibly TRBD2 for D (6 bases). The CDR3 covers 16 residues. Trimming removed 9 bases at V and 0 bases at J, with 15 bases between. Germline V gene sequence: CDR1 LNHDA, CDR2 SQIVND (reference sequence). The CDR3: CASKDYSASGANVLTF. The CDR3 bases are TGTGCCAGCAAGGACTATTCCGCCTCTGGGGCCAACGTCCTGACTTTC.